Detailed here is one T cell receptor beta chain. Its antigen remains unidentified. Within one base of it there is no much larger clone, and no base qualities were kept. The sample originates from a study of Ad26.COV2.S vaccination and SARS-CoV-2 variants (dated by TCRdb to about 2021). General notes on the study: TCRbeta repertoire sequencing served as the tool for gauging how specific and how broad the SARS-CoV-2-reactive T cell receptors were following Ad26.COV2.S vaccination. A total of around 32 samples were included in the TCR-sequenced set, comprising some 20 Ad26.COV2.S vaccine recipients, 5 placebo recipients and 8 SARS-CoV-2 convalescent individuals. The study at large found these results: It was noted by the authors that total T cell responses may have been underestimated by the TCR breadth and depth analyses. Substantial breadth of spike-specific CD8+ and CD4+ T cell responses was reported after vaccination. Spike-specific TCR breadth was higher in Ad26.COV2.S recipients than in placebo recipients (P = 0.0014). Vaccine and placebo recipients had comparable non-spike TCR breadth, which fits with the vaccine containing only spike.

The immunoSEQ Assay was the method used to sequence TCRbeta CDR3 regions. After extraction, genomic DNA underwent amplification by bias-controlled multiplex PCR, followed by high-throughput sequencing. In the source study's methods: To quantify the absolute abundance of each unique TCRbeta CDR3 region, sequences were collapsed and filtered. Usable DNA was measured by amplifying reference genes present in all nucleated cells, and TCRbeta template counts were normalized to that usable DNA to estimate T cell fraction. Repertoire TCRs were annotated as SARS-CoV-2-specific when V gene, CDR3 amino acid sequence and J gene were exactly matched to a known reactive TCR set. The reference SARS-CoV-2 TCR set was derived from MIRA and filtered for enrichment in COVID-19-positive ImmuneCODE repertoires, a step that removed public or cross-reactive TCRs. Drawing on the MIRA antigens, annotated TCRs were analysed further at the level of specific ORF or position within ORF. Breadth was defined as the number of annotated unique rearrangements divided by the total number of unique productive rearrangements, and depth was defined as the summed frequency of the annotated unique rearrangements. Two-sided Wilcoxon rank-sum tests were used to compare TCR breadth between groups. TCRdb took over this immuneACCESS table, retaining in-frame rearrangements with V and J assigned. Such tables are incomplete; in checked studies, under half of the missing clones stem from an unresolved V gene, and the remainder is unexplained. V and J calls and clone size come straight from that table; D and trimming were deduced from the DNA. The sample contains around 86,000 clones, approximately 77% of them found a single time. More than 15% of the sample comes from the top ten.

Based on the germline V gene, the CDR1 and CDR2 sequences are KGHSH and LQKENI. The CDR3 has 15 amino acids, counting the end cysteine and phenylalanine. The CDR3 DNA has 45 bases and is translated from base 1. V gives up 3 bases and J gives up 1 base, and the segment between their germline ends measures 12 bases. The sample's time point label, in plain terms: individuals recovered from natural SARS-CoV-2 infection. In this chain, TRBV18 is recombined with TRBJ1-2, with TRBD1 perhaps the D gene, on 6 matching bases. Sample: peripheral blood, taken after recovery from COVID-19. The clonotype comes from a human donor who had recovered from COVID-19. Here the CDR3 is given as CASSPRDTNNYGYTF. The bases read TGTGCCAGCTCACCCAGGGACACCAATAACTATGGCTACACCTTC.